This T cell receptor (beta chain) emerged from a study of CD8+ T cells in alopecia areata. As the sequencing template, cDNA was produced by extracting RNA and reverse transcribing it. Some clones are missing from TCRdb's copy, which holds only in-frame ones; the method was immunoSEQ multiplex PCR. This table holds some 130,000 clones, about 46% found once. This clone was observed a few times. Trimming removed 4 bases from V and 3 bases from J; junction bases left unmatched: 7. CDR3 length: 15 amino acids. Germline CDR1 is PRHDT and CDR2 is FYEKMQ (reference sequence). This sequence joins TRBV13 and TRBJ1-2, with TRBD1 matching 8 bases. The sample in question was CD8+ T cells sorted from blood, obtained at week 0. The receptor comes from a human donor with alopecia areata. The CDR3 sequence: CASSSPGTGYYGYTF. The CDR3 nucleotides are TGTGCCAGCAGCTCCCCCGGGACAGGCTACTATGGCTACACCTTC.